Below, 22 T cell receptor beta chains from the same sample are listed, as sequenced in a study of T-cell reconstitution after alpha-beta-depleted transplantation in children (dated by TCRdb to 2016 to 2017). This sample's treatment or condition label indicates: allogeneic hematopoietic cell transplantation with graft depleted of TCRalphabeta T cells and CD19 B cells. The method behind the library was PCR. The reads were generated on an Illumina HiSeq 2500. TCR libraries were prepared with molecular barcoding, using unique molecular identifiers to normalize TCRbeta repertoire quantification. TCRdb took the public reads, trimmed them with fastp at Q25, ran MiXCR for clone calling and kept in-frame beta chains. Rows with one shared CDR3 protein collapse into an entry with the most common genes and DNA. Within this sample are fewer than 550,000 distinct CDR3 sequences, with about an eighth of them counted one time only. Roughly 15% of the sample lies in the top ten.

The material was PBMCs, mostly from graft donor cells, obtained 180 days after TCRalphabeta/CD19-depleted stem cell transplant. All receptors come from a female patient under 10 years old who had a stem cell transplant for aplastic anemia, so the T cells may come from the graft donor.

This clonotype was found many times. The CDR3 spells CASTRGSGTEAFF. The DNA for the CDR3 is TGTGCCAGCACCAGGGGGTCGGGGACTGAAGCTTTCTTT. V is TRBV6-1 and J is TRBJ1-1; 7 bases match TRBD1. This CDR3 contains 13 residues. V shed 7 bases and J 5 bases; nucleotides not matched to a gene: 7. The germline gives CDR1 MNHNS, CDR2 SASEGT.

This rearrangement joins TRBV6-1 to TRBJ2-1; D remains unclear. The CDR3 is 16 amino acids. The germline gives CDR1 MNHNS, CDR2 SASEGT. The V gene lost 8 bases and the J gene lost 2 bases, with 19 bases spanning the gap. The CDR3 bases are TGTGCCAGCTTTGGCGTGCGACCCCACACCTACAATGAGCAGTTCTTC. It yields the protein CASFGVRPHTYNEQFF.

The table lists this clonotype with a few counts. The V and J genes are TRBV21-1 and TRBJ2-1. TRBV21-1 is a pseudogene locus. The CDR3 is made up of 21 amino acids. In DNA form, the CDR3 reads TGTGCCAGCAGCAAAATCCGTCTCGGCAGGACGACCGTAGCGTCCTACAATGAGCAGTTCTTC. It translates to CASSKIRLGRTTVASYNEQFF.

There are a few counts of this clonotype. The chain recombines TRBV4-2 with TRBJ2-1; perhaps TRBD2 as D (7 bases). Germline CDR1 is LGHNA and CDR2 is YNFKEQ. The CDR3 spans 16 residues. Trimming took off 0 bases at V and 5 bases at J, with 14 bases between the two ends. The CDR3 region is CASSQERRGQHNEQFF. CDR3 in DNA: TGTGCCAGCAGCCAAGAGCGGCGGGGGCAACACAATGAGCAGTTCTTC.

A remark on this clonotype: It is unclear where the CDR3 begins or ends on the DNA, so no DNA is shown, and the CDR3 is as TCRdb lists it. V usage is TRBV12-3 or TRBV12-4 and J usage is TRBJ2-7; the table's TRBD1 call for D was not verified on the DNA. Termini included, the CDR3 measures 14 amino acids. CDR3 protein: CASSSSTGAYEQYF.

This clonotype occurred many times. The DNA for the CDR3 is TGTGCCACCAGCAGAGATTTACTAGTAGGGCAGTTCTTC. Encoded protein: CATSRDLLVGQFF. The chain is built from TRBV15 and TRBJ2-1; a weak D match, TRBD2 (5 bases). The CDR3 is 13 residues long. V gave up 0 bases and J gave up 12 bases, with 12 bases separating them. The germline V gene encodes CDR1 LNHNV and CDR2 YYDKDF (reference sequence).

V is TRBV27 and J is TRBJ1-3; D gene ambiguous. Trimming removed 5 bases from V and 0 bases from J, with 5 bases in between. Germline CDR1 and CDR2: MNHEY and SMNVEV (reference sequence). This CDR3 contains 13 residues. In nucleotides, the CDR3 is TGTGCCAGCAGTGCCTACTCTGGAAACACCATATATTTT. Translating gives CASSAYSGNTIYF.

This clonotype showed up many times. This chain joins TRBV6-5 and TRBJ1-6; perhaps TRBD1 as D (6 bases). The V end lost 2 bases, the J end lost 8 bases, and 7 bases lay between the germline ends. Germline V CDR1 and CDR2: MNHEY, SVGAGI. The CDR3 has 13 residues. CDR3 in amino acids: CASSYRGDSPLHF. CDR3 in DNA: TGTGCCAGCAGTTACAGGGGGGATTCACCCCTCCACTTT.

The rearrangement links TRBV27 to TRBJ2-7; D is undetermined. The germline CDR1 and CDR2 sequences are MNHEY and SMNVEV (reference sequence). The CDR3 contains 12 residues. Trimming removed 6 bases at V and 0 bases at J, with 6 bases between. CDR3 nucleotide sequence: TGTGCCAGCAGGGGGAACTCCTACGAGCAGTACGTC. It is translated as CASRGNSYEQYV.

This clonotype was seen a handful of times. The chain couples TRBV28 to TRBJ2-7, with TRBD1 identical over 7 bases. The ends lost 2 bases at V and 2 bases at J; junction bases unmatched: 3. The CDR3 consists of 14 residues. Looked up from germline, CDR1 is MDHEN and CDR2 is SYDVKM. The CDR3 DNA reads TGTGCCAGCAGTTTACCCGGGACAGCCTACGAGCAGTACTTC. It is translated as CASSLPGTAYEQYF.

This clonotype was counted a few times. The chain has TRBV7-2 and TRBJ2-1, with TRBD1 matching 8 bases. This CDR3 region has 15 residues. V lost 5 bases and J lost 5; bases outside the gene matches: 8. The germline V gene has CDR1 SGHTA and CDR2 FQGNSA. CDR3 amino acids: CASSNRGDSNNEQFF. The CDR3 DNA is TGTGCCAGCAGCAACAGGGGGGACAGCAACAATGAGCAGTTCTTC.

This clonotype has just a few counts. V is TRBV6-1 and J is TRBJ2-5; D unclear. Germline V gene sequence: CDR1 MNHNS, CDR2 SASEGT. V lost 6 bases and J 2 bases, leaving 10 bases between the germline ends. The CDR3 extends over 13 amino acids. CDR3 region: CASRDFGQETQYF. The DNA for the CDR3 is TGTGCCAGCAGGGATTTTGGGCAAGAGACCCAGTACTTC.

The rearrangement joins TRBV3-1 to TRBJ2-4; a possible D gene is TRBD2 (5 bases). CDR3 length: 16 residues. V dropped 4 bases and J dropped 0 bases, with 13 bases sitting between them. The germline V gene encodes CDR1 LGHDT and CDR2 YNNKEL (reference sequence). CDR3 amino acids: CASSPEGGLAKNIQYF. CDR3 sequence (DNA): TGTGCCAGCAGCCCCGAGGGCGGATTAGCCAAAAACATTCAGTACTTC.

In its sample, this clonotype was seen a few times. This chain joins TRBV15 and TRBJ1-5, with a possible D match to TRBD1 (5 bases). The CDR3 covers 16 residues. V was pared by 3 bases and J by 1 base, with 13 bases between. Germline V gene sequence: CDR1 LNHNV, CDR2 YYDKDF (reference sequence). CDR3 bases: TGTGCCACCAGCAGTGGGGGGGGACCAAGCAATCAGCCCCAGCATTTT. Its protein is CATSSGGGPSNQPQHF.

Only a few counts were recorded for this clonotype. The J gene is TRBJ1-5, the V gene TRBV15; 9 bases agree with TRBD1. V shed 3 bases and J 9 bases; nucleotides not matched to a gene: 9. The germline V gene encodes CDR1 LNHNV and CDR2 YYDKDF (reference sequence). This CDR3 comprises 15 residues. The CDR3 region is CATSRGPGQGSPQHF. CDR3 bases: TGTGCCACCAGCAGGGGTCCGGGACAGGGTTCGCCCCAGCATTTT.

This clonotype has just a few counts. The rearrangement links TRBV28 to TRBJ1-6; D not certain. This CDR3 contains 15 residues. Germline CDR1 and CDR2: MDHEN and SYDVKM. V was cut by 5 bases and J by 8 bases, with 16 bases left in between. The CDR3: CASSARPFGDSPLHF. The CDR3 DNA follows: TGTGCCAGCAGTGCTCGCCCCTTCGGGGATTCACCCCTCCACTTT.

The sample holds a few counts of this clonotype. The rearrangement uses TRBV29-1 and TRBJ1-1; D gene unclear. Germline V CDR1 and CDR2: SQVTM, ANQGSEA. V was cut by 4 bases and J by 1 base, with 13 bases left in between. The CDR3 runs to 14 residues. The CDR3 loop is CSVVEVWRNTEAFF. CDR3 DNA: TGCAGCGTTGTAGAGGTCTGGAGGAACACTGAAGCTTTCTTT.

This clonotype appeared a few times. The CDR3 reads CSAREDWGTDTQYF. CDR3 nucleotide sequence: TGCAGTGCTAGAGAGGACTGGGGAACAGATACGCAGTATTTT. The chain uses TRBV20-1 and TRBJ2-3, with a possible D match to TRBD2 (5 bases). The V and J ends lost 0 bases and 3 bases respectively, with 10 bases between them. CDR1 DFQATT and CDR2 SNEGSKA come from the germline V gene (reference sequence). The CDR3 is made up of 14 amino acids.

This clonotype has at least ten counts. The chain employs TRBV28 and TRBJ2-1; D gene unclear. This CDR3 region has 11 residues. Germline loops: CDR1 MDHEN, CDR2 SYDVKM. Trimming cost V 7 bases and J 2 bases, with 3 bases left between them. The CDR3 sequence is CASTAYNEQFF. CDR3 bases: TGTGCCAGCACCGCCTACAATGAGCAGTTCTTC.

This clonotype was seen many times. The CDR3 loop is CASSLPGDLQETQYF. As DNA, the CDR3 is TGTGCCAGCAGTTTACCCGGGGACTTACAAGAGACCCAGTACTTC. The chain combines TRBV28 with TRBJ2-5; possibly TRBD2 for D (6 bases). Germline V gene sequence: CDR1 MDHEN, CDR2 SYDVKM. The CDR3 has 15 amino acids. Trimming left V 2 bases short and J 2 bases short, with 12 bases between.

This clonotype came up a few times. V usage is TRBV27 and J usage is TRBJ2-5, with D perhaps matching TRBD1 or TRBD2 (6 bases each). Germline V gene sequence: CDR1 MNHEY, CDR2 SMNVEV (reference sequence). Trimming removed 2 bases at V and 3 bases at J, with 16 bases between. The CDR3 consists of 16 residues. The CDR3 nucleotides are TGTGCCAGCAGTTTAGAGGGGGGCCAAGGAGAAGAGACCCAGTACTTC. The encoded protein is CASSLEGGQGEETQYF.

In its sample, this clonotype was seen many times. This chain links TRBV7-9 with TRBJ1-1, with a tentative D call TRBD1 (5 bases). The CDR3 consists of 15 residues. V lost 5 bases and J 3 bases, leaving 16 bases between the germline ends. Germline loops: CDR1 SEHNR, CDR2 FQNEAQ (reference sequence). The CDR3 coding sequence is TGTGCCAGCAGCCGTCCCGGGGCGGGGGACACTGAAGCTTTCTTT. Amino acids: CASSRPGAGDTEAFF.